Presented here are 5 T cell receptor beta chains from one specimen sequenced in a study of blood T cell repertoires in COVID-19. Sequencing used immunoSEQ multiplex PCR; TCRdb keeps in-frame clones, though not all of them. This sample yields nearly 250,000 clones, of which roughly 88% are seen a single time; over 5.5% belongs to the top ten. The source material was peripheral blood. The receptor source for this set is a woman of 80 years or more with COVID-19, enrolled during active disease.

The chain recombines TRBV5-1 with TRBJ2-5, with 11 nucleotides matching TRBD2. Germline CDR1 is SGHRS and CDR2 is YFSETQ. This CDR3 comprises 16 residues. J was trimmed by 4 bases and V by 3 bases; bases with no gene match: 8. CDR3 amino acids: CASSSISGGVAETQYF. CDR3 nucleotides: TGCGCCAGCAGCTCAATTAGCGGGGGGGTCGCAGAGACCCAGTACTTC.

This chain connects TRBV6-5 to TRBJ1-5; D remains ambiguous. Germline V gene sequence: CDR1 MNHEY, CDR2 SVGAGI. This CDR3 has 12 residues. The V end lost 2 bases, the J end lost 7 bases, and 6 bases lay between the germline ends. The CDR3 region is CASSYAGQPQHF. The CDR3 DNA is TGTGCCAGCAGTTACGCGGGCCAGCCCCAGCATTTT.

This chain links TRBV5-4 with TRBJ2-3; TRBD1 is a possible D gene (5 bases). The CDR3 has 15 residues. Germline CDR1 is SGHNT and CDR2 is YYREEE (reference sequence). Trimming shortened V by 0 bases and J by 2 bases, and 10 bases separated the two germline ends. CDR3 in amino acids: CASSLGGVNTDTQYF. As DNA, the CDR3 is TGTGCCAGCAGCTTGGGGGGCGTAAACACAGATACGCAGTATTTT.

The V call is TRBV7-2, the J call TRBJ2-3, with 7 bases fitting TRBD1. CDR1 SGHTA and CDR2 FQGNSA come from the germline V gene. CDR3 length: 16 amino acids. Trimming removed 6 bases from V and 1 base from J; junction bases left unmatched: 10. The CDR3 region has the DNA TGTGCCAGCAGACAGGGGAAGGCAGGGGGCACAGATACGCAGTATTTT. The encoded protein is CASRQGKAGGTDTQYF. The whole variable domain, remainder taken from reference TRBV7-2 and TRBJ2-3, is GAGVSQSPSNKVTEKGKDVELRCDPISGHTALYWYRQSLGQGLEFLIYFQGNSAPDKSGLPSDRFSAERTGGSVSTLTIQRTQQEDSAVYLCASRQGKAGGTDTQYFGPGTRLTVL.

J is TRBJ2-7 and V is TRBV10-3, with 9 nucleotides matching TRBD2. The CDR3 runs to 12 residues. CDR1 and CDR2 from the germline V gene are ENHRY and SYGVKD. Losses at the gene ends were 11 bases for V and 5 bases for J; bases not matched to a gene: 7. CDR3: CAAGGAGDEQYF. DNA for the CDR3: TGTGCCGCGGGGGGGGCGGGCGACGAGCAGTACTTC.